The 30 T cell receptor beta chains given below trace back to one sample, sequenced in a study of cytomegalovirus exposure and HLA in healthy donors. The PCR used 60 Vbeta and 13 Jbeta primers. Using immunoSEQ multiplex PCR, the repertoire was profiled, and TCRdb retains in-frame clones only, with some absent. This sample carries 110,000 to 150,000 clones, with about 2.3% going to the ten biggest clones. The sequenced sample consisted of PBMCs. The receptor source for this set is a young woman in good health and CMV-seronegative.

The chain joins TRBV15 to TRBJ1-2, with D unclear. The CDR3 has 14 residues. V was pared by 1 base and J by 6 bases, with 12 bases between. Germline V lookup: CDR1 LNHNV, CDR2 YYDKDF (reference sequence). The CDR3 sequence: CATSRGTATDGYTF. The CDR3, as DNA: TGTGCCACCAGCAGAGGGACTGCTACGGATGGCTACACCTTC.

The J gene is TRBJ2-3, the V gene TRBV4-1; 7 nucleotides align to TRBD1. This CDR3 comprises 18 residues. Germline CDR1 MGHRA, CDR2 YSYEKL. Trimming took 1 base from V and 5 from J; bases not matched to a gene: 15. Here the CDR3 reads CASSQAYNRGIHGDTQYF. CDR3 coding DNA: TGCGCCAGCAGCCAAGCGTACAACAGGGGTATTCACGGAGATACGCAGTATTTT.

As for this clone: This CDR3 fails to terminate in the conserved phenylalanine or tryptophan, so it likely reflects a read error. The CDR3 loop reads CASSDVSGGYTS. Here the CDR3 DNA reads TGTGCCAGCAGTGACGTATCGGGGGGCTACACCTCC. The chain joins TRBV2 to TRBJ1-2; unclear D gene. CDR1 is SNHLY and CDR2 is FYNNEI in the germline V gene. The CDR3 runs to 12 residues. The V gene lost 3 bases and the J gene lost 8 bases, with 10 bases spanning the gap.

The chain recombines TRBV4-1 with TRBJ1-2, with TRBD1 identical over 12 bases. Trimming cost V 3 bases and J 8 bases; bases outside gene matches: 7. This CDR3 comprises 15 residues. Germline CDR1 MGHRA, CDR2 YSYEKL. The CDR3 region is CASSQGQGAPWGYTF. The CDR3 coding sequence is TGCGCCAGCAGCCAGGGACAGGGGGCTCCGTGGGGCTACACCTTC.

The gene calls are TRBV9 and TRBJ2-1; 8 bases are a match to TRBD2. This CDR3 has 16 residues. The junction had 13 bases not matched to a gene; V was cut back by 3 bases and J by 8 bases. Looked up from germline, CDR1 is SGDLS and CDR2 is YYNGEE. CDR3 DNA: TGTGCCAGCAGCGAGGCCGTATCGGGAGGGACGGATGAGCAGTTCTTC. Translated: CASSEAVSGGTDEQFF.

This chain uses TRBV10-3 with TRBJ1-5; 7 bases align to TRBD1. The CDR3 length is 17 residues. Germline CDR1 ENHRY, CDR2 SYGVKD. Unmatched junction bases numbered 12, after V lost 5 bases and J lost 2 bases. CDR3 bases: TGTGCCATCAGTTCATATCAGGGGGTGGGTGGCAATCAGCCCCAGCATTTT. It codes for CAISSYQGVGGNQPQHF.

The genes are TRBV11-2 and TRBJ2-7, with a possible D match to TRBD2 (6 bases). This CDR3 has 15 amino acids. The V gene's germline CDR1 is SGHAT and CDR2 FQNNGV. Trimming removed 0 bases from V and 4 bases from J, with 13 bases in between. CDR3 DNA: TGTGCCAGCAGCTTAGAGTCGGGAGTGGGGTACGAGCAGTACTTC. Protein: CASSLESGVGYEQYF.

The chain carries TRBV10-3 and TRBJ2-7; D is unresolved. V lost 0 bases to trimming and J lost 7 bases, with 19 bases between them. This CDR3 is 16 amino acids long. CDR1 and CDR2 (germline): ENHRY, SYGVKD. CDR3 in amino acids: CAISESLAESPREQYV. Written as DNA, the CDR3 is TGTGCCATCAGTGAGTCGTTAGCAGAGTCCCCTCGGGAGCAGTACGTC.

The genes are TRBV19 and TRBJ1-2; 8 bases are shared with TRBD1. Germline CDR1 LNHDA, CDR2 SQIVND (reference sequence). The CDR3 loop spans 14 amino acids. Germline trimming cut 8 bases from V and 8 bases from J; bases unmatched to any gene: 13. The CDR3 spells CASATGGQGGGYTF. CDR3 in DNA: TGTGCCAGTGCAACAGGGGGGCAGGGTGGAGGCTACACCTTC.

The gene calls are TRBV6-4 and TRBJ2-2; possibly TRBD1 for D (5 bases). The length of the CDR3 is 14 residues. CDR1 MRHNA and CDR2 SNTAGT come from the germline V gene. V was trimmed by 8 bases and J by 5 bases, leaving 15 bases between them. CDR3 protein: CASQKGLETGELFF. The CDR3 region has the DNA TGTGCCAGCCAGAAGGGGCTTGAGACCGGGGAGCTGTTTTTT.

V gene TRBV28 combines with J gene TRBJ2-2, with TRBD1 identical over 7 bases. This CDR3 contains 17 residues. Trimming took 1 base from V and 7 from J; bases not matched to a gene: 12. Germline values: CDR1 MDHEN, CDR2 SYDVKM. CDR3 coding DNA: TGTGCCAGCAGTTTATCGTGGGACAGAGGTCTGAGCGGGGAGCTGTTTTTT. Protein: CASSLSWDRGLSGELFF.

The J gene is TRBJ2-1, the V gene TRBV11-2; 8 nucleotides match TRBD2. CDR3 size: 18 residues. CDR1 is SGHAT, CDR2 FQNNGV, per germline. V lost 2 bases to trimming and J lost 7 bases; unmatched junction nucleotides: 16. The CDR3 DNA reads TGTGCCAGCAGCTTAATAGGATCTATTGGGACTAGACTGAATGAGCAGTTCTTC. This sequence encodes CASSLIGSIGTRLNEQFF.

CDR3 nucleotides: TGTGCCAGCGGGACAGGGCTCTCTGGGGCCAACGTCCTGACTTTC. Protein sequence: CASGTGLSGANVLTF. The chain employs TRBV11-3 and TRBJ2-6; 9 bases match TRBD1. This CDR3 region has 15 residues. Per the germline V gene, CDR1 is SGHNT and CDR2 is YENEEA. The J segment lost 0 bases and the V segment lost 8 bases, leaving 2 bases of the junction unmatched. Variable domain in full (rest from reference TRBV11-3 and TRBJ2-6): EAGVVQSPRYKIIEKKQPVAFWCNPISGHNTLYWYLQNLGQGPELLIRYENEEAVDDSQLPKDRFSAERLKGVDSTLKIQPAELGDSAVYLCASGTGLSGANVLTFGAGSRLTVL.

The chain recombines TRBV5-4 with TRBJ2-3; TRBD2 might be the D (6 bases). Germline CDR1 reads SGHNT; CDR2 reads YYREEE (reference sequence). The CDR3 spans 14 residues. V lost 9 bases to trimming and J lost 2 bases, with 16 bases between them. CDR3 sequence (DNA): TGTGCCACCGTAGCGGAGACCCTCACAGATACGCAGTATTTT. Its translation is CATVAETLTDTQYF.

CDR3 in DNA: TGTGCCAGTAGGGTTAGGCAGGGACACAATCAGCCCCAGCATTTT. Its translation: CASRVRQGHNQPQHF. The chain has TRBV19 and TRBJ1-5; D is perhaps TRBD1 (6 bases). Germline lookup yields CDR1 LNHDA and CDR2 SQIVND (reference sequence). Trimming pared 6 bases from V and 3 bases from J, leaving 15 bases between. This CDR3 has 15 residues.

The rearrangement links TRBV7-2 to TRBJ2-7, with D perhaps matching TRBD2 (6 bases). CDR3 length: 12 residues. The V gene's germline CDR1 is SGHTA and CDR2 FQGNSA. Trimming left V 6 bases short and J 4 bases short, with 10 bases between. CDR3 coding DNA: TGTGCCAGCAGTCGTAGCGGATACGAGCAGTACGTC. It specifies CASSRSGYEQYV.

The rearrangement links TRBV7-6 to TRBJ2-7, with D possibly TRBD1 on 6 matching bases. V was trimmed by 5 bases and J by 2 bases, leaving 16 bases between them. Germline CDR1 reads SGHVS; CDR2 reads FNYEAQ. The CDR3 runs to 15 residues. CDR3 in amino acids: CASSAQRDTAYEQYF. The CDR3 DNA is TGTGCCAGCAGCGCCCAACGGGACACAGCCTACGAGCAGTACTTC.

V usage is TRBV19 and J usage is TRBJ2-7; no definite D call. V shed 5 bases and J shed 3 bases, with 17 bases lying between them. This CDR3 comprises 15 residues. Per germline, CDR1 LNHDA and CDR2 SQIVND (reference sequence). In DNA form, the CDR3 reads TGTGCCAGTAGTCCCGGGTTAAGCAAGTTCTACGAGCAGTACTTC. This encodes CASSPGLSKFYEQYF.

The chain combines TRBV5-6 with TRBJ1-1; possibly TRBD1 for D (5 bases). The CDR3 is made up of 15 amino acids. The V end lost 2 bases, the J end lost 2 bases, and 13 bases lay between the germline ends. CDR1 SGHDT and CDR2 YYEEEE come from the germline V gene. The CDR3 reads CASSFRVIGNTEAFF. As DNA, the CDR3 is TGTGCCAGCAGCTTCAGGGTTATTGGCAACACTGAAGCTTTCTTT.

The V and J genes are TRBV6-5 and TRBJ2-5; maybe TRBD2 (7 bases). Germline V gene sequence: CDR1 MNHEY, CDR2 SVGAGI. This CDR3 spans 14 amino acids. V was cut by 6 bases and J by 1 base, with 12 bases left in between. CDR3 nucleotides: TGTGCCAGCAGACGGGGGGCCGTCCAAGAGACCCAGTACTTC. Its protein product is CASRRGAVQETQYF.

The chain uses TRBV13 and TRBJ2-1, with 8 bases lining up with TRBD2. With 4 bases clipped from V and 4 bases from J, the junction kept 6 bases outside the gene matches. CDR1 and CDR2 (germline): PRHDT, FYEKMQ (reference sequence). CDR3 length: 15 residues. This CDR3 reads CASSSRLAIYNEQFF. The CDR3 DNA sequence: TGTGCCAGCAGCTCGAGACTAGCGATTTACAATGAGCAGTTCTTC.

The CDR3 region has the DNA TGTGCCAGCAGCTTAACGTTGAGTAGCGGGGAGACCCAGTACTTC. Translating gives CASSLTLSSGETQYF. The chain is built from TRBV7-3 and TRBJ2-5; 7 nucleotides match TRBD2. Trimming at V came to 0 bases and at J to 5 bases, leaving 6 bases not matched to a gene. Germline-derived CDR1 and CDR2 are SGHTA and FQGTGA. The CDR3 runs 15 residues.

The chain is built from TRBV19 and TRBJ2-2; TRBD2 might be the D (6 bases). V lost 4 bases to trimming and J lost 9 bases, with 15 bases between them. Germline CDR1 is LNHDA and CDR2 is SQIVND (reference sequence). This CDR3 is 14 amino acids long. CDR3 protein: CASSKGLQHWELFF. CDR3 coding DNA: TGTGCCAGTAGTAAGGGACTCCAGCACTGGGAGCTGTTTTTT. Filled out from reference TRBV19 and TRBJ2-2, the complete variable domain reads DGGITQSPKYLFRKEGQNVTLSCEQNLNHDAMYWYRQDPGQGLRLIYYSQIVNDFQKGDIAEGYSVSREKKESFPLTVTSAQKNPTAFYLCASSKGLQHWELFFGEGSRLTVL.

This chain links TRBV7-9 with TRBJ1-1; D is ambiguous. Germline loops: CDR1 SEHNR, CDR2 FQNEAQ (reference sequence). V was cut by 1 base and J by 7 bases, with 22 bases left in between. This CDR3 has 17 amino acids. The CDR3 sequence is CASSLGINAAATYEAFF. The CDR3 region has the DNA TGTGCCAGCAGCTTAGGGATTAATGCGGCCGCTACCTATGAAGCTTTCTTT.

This sequence joins TRBV6-5 and TRBJ1-3, with D uncertain. Germline CDR1 MNHEY, CDR2 SVGAGI. The CDR3 totals 11 residues. Trimming pared 6 bases from V and 7 bases from J, leaving 7 bases between. As DNA, the CDR3 is TGTGCCAGCAGACAACAGAACACCATATATTTT. It specifies CASRQQNTIYF.

This chain links TRBV18 with TRBJ1-5; D may be TRBD1 (6 bases). The CDR3 covers 17 residues. Germline-derived CDR1 and CDR2 are KGHSH and LQKENI. V dropped 2 bases and J dropped 2 bases, with 16 bases sitting between them. The DNA of the CDR3 is TGTGCCAGCTCACCATTCGCCAGGGGTTCAGGCAATCAGCCCCAGCATTTT. Protein: CASSPFARGSGNQPQHF. The full variable domain, its missing parts supplied by reference TRBV18 and TRBJ1-5, is NAGVMQNPRHLVRRRGQEARLRCSPMKGHSHVYWYRQLPEEGLKFMVYLQKENIIDESGMPKERFSAEFPKEGPSILRIQQVVRGDSAAYFCASSPFARGSGNQPQHFGDGTRLSIL.

This chain links TRBV6-5 with TRBJ1-5, with no clear D. CDR3 length: 13 amino acids. Looked up from germline, CDR1 is MNHEY and CDR2 is SVGAGI. V was cut by 7 bases and J by 3 bases, with 10 bases left in between. CDR3: CASNGQINQPQHF. The CDR3 region has the DNA TGTGCCAGCAATGGGCAGATCAATCAGCCCCAGCATTTT.

The V and J genes are TRBV29-1 and TRBJ2-7; TRBD1 is a possible D gene (6 bases). Germline CDR1 is SQVTM and CDR2 is ANQGSEA. V was cut by 5 bases and J by 2 bases, with 13 bases left in between. This CDR3 comprises 13 residues. The CDR3 protein is CSVKQGQTYEQYF. The CDR3 DNA reads as TGCAGCGTTAAGCAGGGGCAAACCTACGAGCAGTACTTC.

The chain links TRBV19 to TRBJ2-1; 7 nucleotides agree with TRBD1. V dropped 5 bases and J dropped 4; count of bases not matched to a gene: 5. The CDR3 consists of 14 residues. CDR1 is LNHDA, CDR2 SQIVND, per germline (reference sequence). In DNA, the CDR3 is TGTGCCAGTAGTGGGGTGACAGGGTACAATGAGCAGTTCTTC. It yields the protein CASSGVTGYNEQFF.

Turning to this clone: The junction differs from germline at one of its ends, possibly a read error. The chain joins TRBV5-4 to TRBJ2-1; TRBD2 matches at 9 bases. This CDR3 is built from 16 residues. CDR1 SGHNT and CDR2 YYREEE come from the germline V gene (reference sequence). DNA of the CDR3: TGTGCCGGCAGCTTGCCATTAGCGGGAGCAAACAATGAGCAGTTCTTC. Translation gives CAGSLPLAGANNEQFF. Based on the CDR3 plus reference TRBV5-4 and TRBJ2-1, the full variable domain is ETGVTQSPTHLIKTRGQQVTLRCSSQSGHNTVSWYQQALGQGPQFIFQYYREEENGRGNFPPRFSGLQFPNYSSELNVNALELDDSALYLCAGSLPLAGANNEQFFGPGTRLTVL.